The 21 T cell receptor beta chains reported below all come from one sample, sequenced in a study of T cells in Graves' hyperthyroidism and ophthalmopathy. RNA transcripts yielded amplified TCR beta CDR3 regions. Initially, a first-round RT-PCR of the TCR CDR3 employed the HTBI primer set. TCRdb processed the multiplex PCR reads anew with MiXCR; each CDR3 protein has one entry. The sample contains around 180,000 distinct CDR3 sequences, over 15% of which appear only once. The sequenced material came from blood. All receptors come from a woman between 50 and 59 years old with Graves' hyperthyroidism.

This clonotype has at least ten counts. V gene TRBV7-8 combines with J gene TRBJ2-1; no clear D. The germline V gene has CDR1 SGHVS and CDR2 FQNEAQ. The length of the CDR3 is 13 residues. The V and J ends lost 2 bases and 4 bases respectively, with 6 bases between them. CDR3 region: CASSLMGYNEQFF. DNA of the CDR3: TGTGCCAGCAGCTTAATGGGGTACAATGAGCAGTTCTTC.

This clonotype has at least ten counts. V usage is TRBV24-1 and J usage is TRBJ1-3; D ambiguous. The length of the CDR3 is 14 residues. The germline gives CDR1 KGHDR, CDR2 SFDVKD. V was trimmed by 5 bases and J by 1 base, leaving 8 bases between them. The CDR3 reads CATSGSASGNTIYF. In DNA, the CDR3 is TGTGCCACCAGTGGTTCCGCTTCTGGAAACACCATATATTTT.

This chain connects TRBV7-3 to TRBJ2-7; TRBD1 matches 8 bases. The junction had 11 bases not matched to a gene; V was cut back by 8 bases and J by 2 bases. Germline V gene data show CDR1 as SGHTA and CDR2 as FQGTGA. The CDR3 loop spans 15 amino acids. DNA of the CDR3: TGTGCCAGCGCCAGAACAGGGGGTGCTCCCTACGAGCAGTACTTC. Its translation is CASARTGGAPYEQYF.

The V and J genes are TRBV7-3 and TRBJ2-5, with D possibly being TRBD2 (7 bases). V shed 2 bases and J shed 5 bases, with 12 bases lying between them. Germline V gives CDR1 SGHTA, CDR2 FQGTGA. The CDR3 spans 14 residues. CDR3: CASSLAGARETQYF. The CDR3 DNA follows: TGTGCCAGCAGCTTAGCGGGGGCGCGTGAGACCCAGTACTTC.

The CDR3 nucleotides read TGTGCCAGCGGATGGCAAACGGGCGCGAACACCGGGGAGCTGTTTTTT. As protein: CASGWQTGANTGELFF. The rearrangement links TRBV2 to TRBJ2-2, with unresolved D. This CDR3 is built from 16 residues. Germline lookup yields CDR1 SNHLY and CDR2 FYNNEI. Trimming pared 8 bases from V and 0 bases from J, leaving 16 bases between.

The J gene is TRBJ2-3, the V gene TRBV19; D perhaps matches TRBD2 (5 bases). The CDR3 extends over 15 amino acids. The V end was cut by 9 bases, the J end by 3 bases, with 19 bases between. Germline assignment: CDR1 LNHDA and CDR2 SQIVND (reference sequence). The CDR3 region is CASTLGPGNTDTQYF. The CDR3 region has the DNA TGTGCCAGCACATTGGGTCCGGGGAATACAGATACGCAGTATTTT.

This clonotype was observed many times. The chain is built from TRBV7-9 and TRBJ2-3; D not resolved. Germline V lookup: CDR1 SEHNR, CDR2 FQNEAQ (reference sequence). V was cut by 5 bases and J by 3 bases, with 9 bases left in between. The CDR3 runs 13 residues. CDR3 in amino acids: CASSPQSTDTQYF. In DNA form, the CDR3 reads TGTGCCAGCAGCCCCCAGAGTACAGATACGCAGTATTTT.

This clonotype was counted many times. This sequence joins TRBV12-3 or TRBV12-4 and TRBJ2-5, with TRBD2 matching 7 bases. V lost 6 bases and J lost 4; bases outside the gene matches: 8. This CDR3 region has 14 residues. The CDR3 nucleotides read TGTGCCAGCAGCCTTTGGGGGGGGGGAGAGACCCAGTACTTC. Residues: CASSLWGGGETQYF.

This clonotype has a count of ten or more. V and J are TRBV28 and TRBJ2-7; D unclear. Germline CDR1 reads MDHEN; CDR2 reads SYDVKM. The CDR3 covers 13 residues. V lost 5 bases and J lost 0, with 8 bases in between. CDR3 residues: CASSPQISYEQYF. The CDR3 DNA is TGTGCCAGCAGTCCTCAGATCTCCTACGAGCAGTACTTC. The full variable domain, with the rest looked up from reference TRBV28 and TRBJ2-7, is DVKVTQSSRYLVKRTGEKVFLECVQDMDHENMFWYRQDPGLGLRLIYFSYDVKMKEKGDIPEGYSVSREKKERFSLILESASTNQTSMYLCASSPQISYEQYFGPGTRLTVT.

Ten or more counts support this clonotype. The V call is TRBV12-3 or TRBV12-4, the J call TRBJ1-1, with TRBD1 identical over 8 bases. This CDR3 has 12 residues. J lost 8 bases, V lost 1 base, and 0 bases had no gene match. The CDR3 loop is CASSLGDREAFF. In nucleotides, the CDR3 is TGTGCCAGCAGTTTAGGGGACAGGGAAGCTTTCTTT.

This clonotype was detected many times. This sequence joins TRBV5-1 and TRBJ2-1; 8 nucleotides line up with TRBD2. Germline V gives CDR1 SGHRS, CDR2 YFSETQ. The length of the CDR3 is 16 residues. The V and J ends lost 4 bases and 0 bases, in that order; junction bases with no gene match: 6. The CDR3, as DNA: TGCGCCAGCAGCCCGGGGGGGGTGAGCTCCTACAATGAGCAGTTCTTC. It translates to CASSPGGVSSYNEQFF.

The V call is TRBV20-1, the J call TRBJ2-7, with D perhaps TRBD1 (5 bases). V was trimmed by 0 bases and J by 2 bases, leaving 11 bases between them. Per the germline V gene, CDR1 is DFQATT and CDR2 is SNEGSKA (reference sequence). The CDR3 runs 14 residues. The CDR3 spells CSAREGRDPYEQYF. The CDR3 coding sequence is TGCAGTGCTAGAGAGGGCAGGGATCCCTACGAGCAGTACTTC.

This clonotype was observed a few times. J is TRBJ2-1 and V is TRBV7-3; TRBD2 matches 9 bases. Germline values: CDR1 SGHTA, CDR2 FQGTGA. V lost 5 bases, J lost 6 bases, and 11 bases stayed unmatched. This CDR3 is built from 16 residues. The CDR3 region has the DNA TGTGCCAGCAGCGCCCCCGAGCGGGGGGCGGGCAATGAGCAGTTCTTC. This sequence encodes CASSAPERGAGNEQFF.

This clonotype showed up many times. The CDR3 DNA sequence: TGTGCCAGTAGTATTCCGGGTGGCGATCAGCCCCAGCATTTT. It translates to CASSIPGGDQPQHF. The chain couples TRBV19 to TRBJ1-5; D is unresolved. The CDR3 has 14 amino acids. The V and J ends lost 3 bases and 5 bases respectively, with 11 bases between them. CDR1 and CDR2 (germline): LNHDA, SQIVND (reference sequence).

This chain uses TRBV5-1 with TRBJ2-7; a weak D match, TRBD1 (6 bases). Germline V gives CDR1 SGHRS, CDR2 YFSETQ. Trimming removed 4 bases at V and 3 bases at J, with 14 bases between. The length of the CDR3 is 14 residues. Written as DNA, the CDR3 is TGCGCCAGCAGCACAGGGACGGCCGTCTACGAGCAGTACTTC. Its translation: CASSTGTAVYEQYF.

Many counts were recorded for this clonotype. The genes are TRBV13 and TRBJ2-5, with 7 bases that match TRBD1. CDR1 is PRHDT and CDR2 is FYEKMQ in the germline V gene (reference sequence). The CDR3 loop spans 14 amino acids. V shed 4 bases and J 0 bases; nucleotides not matched to a gene: 2. CDR3 bases: TGTGCCAGCAGCTCCGACAGGGACCAAGAGACCCAGTACTTC. This encodes CASSSDRDQETQYF.

This clonotype was seen more than once but under ten times. This sequence joins TRBV28 and TRBJ1-1, with D perhaps TRBD1 (5 bases). The CDR3 extends over 14 amino acids. Trimming stripped 1 base from V and 5 bases from J, with 11 bases between. Germline V gene sequence: CDR1 MDHEN, CDR2 SYDVKM. CDR3 in DNA: TGTGCCAGCAGTTTATACGGGGAGGGGACTGAAGCTTTCTTT. This gives the protein CASSLYGEGTEAFF.

This clonotype was detected many times. The chain joins TRBV6-1 to TRBJ1-1, with D uncertain. Trimming removed 4 bases from V and 4 bases from J, with 16 bases in between. CDR1 and CDR2 from the germline V gene are MNHNS and SASEGT. There are 15 residues in the CDR3. The CDR3 spells CASSGRGGLVTEAFF. In nucleotides, the CDR3 is TGTGCCAGCAGTGGTCGGGGAGGGCTAGTCACTGAAGCTTTCTTT.

This clonotype appeared many times. The chain carries TRBV20-1 and TRBJ1-1, with D maybe TRBD1 (5 bases). V gave up 3 bases and J gave up 1 base, with 15 bases separating them. CDR1 and CDR2 from the germline V gene are DFQATT and SNEGSKA (reference sequence). The CDR3 consists of 15 residues. In DNA form, the CDR3 reads TGCAGTGCTAGGGGGGGATCAGGATCGAACACTGAAGCTTTCTTT. Encoded protein: CSARGGSGSNTEAFF.

This clonotype was counted ten times or more. V gene TRBV7-2 combines with J gene TRBJ2-7; 11 nucleotides line up with TRBD1. The CDR3 extends over 15 amino acids. Per the germline V gene, CDR1 is SGHTA and CDR2 is FQGNSA. V lost 4 bases, J lost 3 bases, and 5 bases stayed unmatched. CDR3 protein: CASSWTGTGGYEQYF. CDR3 nucleotide sequence: TGTGCCAGCAGCTGGACCGGGACAGGGGGCTACGAGCAGTACTTC.

This clonotype was seen many times. The chain's CDR3 is CASSPCSAFF. The CDR3 region has the DNA TGTGCCAGCAGCCCCTGTAGCGCTTTCTTT. The V gene is TRBV3-1, the J gene TRBJ1-1; D gene ambiguous. V gave up 4 bases and J gave up 11 bases, with 8 bases separating them. The germline CDR1 and CDR2 sequences are LGHDT and YNNKEL (reference sequence). This CDR3 comprises 10 residues.